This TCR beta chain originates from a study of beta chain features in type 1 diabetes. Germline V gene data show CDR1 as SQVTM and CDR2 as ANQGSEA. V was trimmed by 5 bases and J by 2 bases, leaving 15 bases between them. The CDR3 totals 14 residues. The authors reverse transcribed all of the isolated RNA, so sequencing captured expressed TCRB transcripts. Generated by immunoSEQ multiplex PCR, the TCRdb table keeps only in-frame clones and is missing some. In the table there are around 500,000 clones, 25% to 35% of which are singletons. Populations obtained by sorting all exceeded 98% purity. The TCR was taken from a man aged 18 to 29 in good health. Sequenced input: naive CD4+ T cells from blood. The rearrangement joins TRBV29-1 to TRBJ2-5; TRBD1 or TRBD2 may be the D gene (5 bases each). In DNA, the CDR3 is TGCAGCGTTAGCAGAGCGTGGGGGCAAGAGACCCAGTACTTC. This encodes CSVSRAWGQETQYF.